Detailed here is one T cell receptor beta chain. Per germline, CDR1 SGDLS and CDR2 YYNGEE. Between the trimmed V and J ends, which lost 2 bases and 0 bases, there was a span of 9 bases. CDR3 length equals 15 residues. Sequencing was performed with immunoSEQ multiplex PCR; in TCRdb, only in-frame clones are kept and a portion is missing. The table records tens of thousands of clones, more than 90% of them present only once. The record originates from a study of chemoradiotherapy in HPV16-positive cancers. This sample comprised blood, obtained from a patient who underwent chemoradiotherapy. The chain is built from TRBV9 and TRBJ1-3; D uncertain. This clonotype originated in a human donor with HPV-associated anogenital cancer. The CDR3 DNA sequence: TGTGCCAGCAGCGTGGGGTCGGTCTCTGGAAACACCATATATTTT. Its protein is CASSVGSVSGNTIYF.